These 3 T cell receptor beta chains were sequenced from one sample in a study of CD8 T cells in Susac syndrome. Reverse transcription of about 0.45 to 1 ug RNA was carried out with random hexamers. TCRdb re-called the immunoSEQ multiplex PCR reads with MiXCR, one entry per CDR3 protein. The table shows around 130,000 distinct CDR3 sequences, with around 96% occurring only once. The source material was CD4+ T cells from PBMCs. All receptors derive from a human donor with Susac syndrome.

The chain has TRBV5-4 and TRBJ2-7, with D possibly called TRBD1 or TRBD2 (5 bases each). Deletions cut 5 bases from V and 2 bases from J, with 14 bases between. The CDR3 extends over 14 amino acids. In germline, CDR1 is SGHNT, CDR2 YYREEE (reference sequence). CDR3 in DNA: TGTGCCAGCAGACCTGGACGGGACCCCTACGAGCAGTACTTC. Its protein is CASRPGRDPYEQYF.

The V and J genes are TRBV7-9 and TRBJ1-5, with D possibly being TRBD1 (5 bases). Germline lookup yields CDR1 SEHNR and CDR2 FQNEAQ (reference sequence). Trimming pared 3 bases from V and 4 bases from J, leaving 10 bases between. The CDR3 is 14 residues long. The CDR3 region has the DNA TGTGCCAGCAGCTTCGGGGGGAAAAATCAGCCCCAGCATTTT. Its translation: CASSFGGKNQPQHF. The complete variable domain, with remaining parts taken from reference TRBV7-9 and TRBJ1-5, reads DTGVSQNPRHKITKRGQNVTFRCDPISEHNRLYWYRQTLGQGPEFLTYFQNEAQLEKSRLLSDRFSAERPKGSFSTLEIQRTEQGDSAMYLCASSFGGKNQPQHFGDGTRLSIL.

This rearrangement joins TRBV12-3 or TRBV12-4 to TRBJ2-1; the D is unclear. This CDR3 is built from 15 residues. Between the trimmed V and J ends, which lost 6 bases and 4 bases, there was a span of 16 bases. CDR3 nucleotides: TGTGCCAGCAGCCGAGGACGGAACTCTTACAATGAGCAGTTCTTC. Encoded protein: CASSRGRNSYNEQFF.